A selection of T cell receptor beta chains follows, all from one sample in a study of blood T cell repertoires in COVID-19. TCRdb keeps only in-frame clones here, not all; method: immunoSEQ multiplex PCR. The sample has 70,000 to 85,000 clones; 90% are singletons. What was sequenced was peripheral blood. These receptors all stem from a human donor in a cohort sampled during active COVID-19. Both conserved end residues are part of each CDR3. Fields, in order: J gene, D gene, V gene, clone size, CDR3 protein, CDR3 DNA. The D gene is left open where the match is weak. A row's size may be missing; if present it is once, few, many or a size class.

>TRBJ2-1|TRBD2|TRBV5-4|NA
CASSLGVRLAGDNEQFF
TGTGCCAGCAGCTTGGGGGTCCGTCTAGCGGGAGACAATGAGCAGTTCTTC
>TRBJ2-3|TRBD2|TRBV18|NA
CASSPNVSGGTDTQYF
TGTGCCAGCTCACCCAATGTCAGCGGGGGGACAGATACGCAGTATTTT
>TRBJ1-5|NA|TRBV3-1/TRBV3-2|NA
CASSHERGGLISNQPQHF
TGTGCCAGCAGCCACGAACGGGGGGGTCTAATTAGCAATCAGCCCCAGCATTTT
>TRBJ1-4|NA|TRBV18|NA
CASSPQGVNEKLFF
TGTGCCAGCTCACCACAGGGAGTTAATGAAAAACTGTTTTTT
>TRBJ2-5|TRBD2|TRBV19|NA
CASSETSGSGETQYF
TGTGCCAGTAGTGAGACTAGCGGGAGTGGAGAGACCCAGTACTTC
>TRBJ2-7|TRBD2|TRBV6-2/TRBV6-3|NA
CASSPAGLAGRPYEQYF
TGTGCCAGCAGCCCAGCAGGACTAGCGGGCCGACCCTACGAGCAGTACTTC
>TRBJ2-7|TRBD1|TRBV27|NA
CASSLSPGPGQGNDEQYF
TGTGCCAGCAGTTTATCACCGGGACCGGGACAGGGAAATGACGAGCAGTACTTC
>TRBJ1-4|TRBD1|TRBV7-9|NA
CASSLGLGQRTNEKLFF
TGTGCCAGCAGCTTAGGGTTGGGACAGCGTACTAATGAAAAACTGTTTTTT
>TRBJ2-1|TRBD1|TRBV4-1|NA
CASSPPGGTGGAGSYNEQFF
TGCGCCAGCAGCCCCCCCGGCGGGACAGGGGGCGCCGGATCCTACAATGAGCAGTTCTTC
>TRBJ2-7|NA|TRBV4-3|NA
CASSQDLAGEQQYF
TGCGCCAGCAGCCAAGATCTGGCAGGGGAACAGCAGTACTTC
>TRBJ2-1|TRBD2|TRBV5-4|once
CASSLLLADYNEQFF
TGTGCCAGCAGCTTGCTACTAGCGGATTACAATGAGCAGTTCTTC
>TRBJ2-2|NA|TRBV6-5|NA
CASSQGSPSGELFF
TGTGCCAGCAGTCAGGGGTCCCCGAGCGGGGAGCTGTTTTTT
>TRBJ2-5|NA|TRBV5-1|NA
CASSRGGSPQETQYF
TGCGCCAGCAGCCGGGGAGGCAGCCCGCAAGAGACCCAGTACTTC
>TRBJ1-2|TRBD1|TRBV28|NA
CTSSLGGQGGNYGYTF
TGTACCAGCAGTTTAGGGGGACAGGGGGGCAACTATGGCTACACCTTC
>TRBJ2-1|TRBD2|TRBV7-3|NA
CASSLIWREGNNEQFF
TGTGCCAGCAGCTTAATTTGGCGGGAGGGAAACAATGAGCAGTTCTTC
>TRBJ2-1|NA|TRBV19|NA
CASSIDPSSYNEQFF
TGTGCCAGTAGTATAGATCCTAGCTCCTACAATGAGCAGTTCTTC
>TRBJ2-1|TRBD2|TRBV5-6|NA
CASSSIAGITYNEQFF
TGTGCCAGCAGCTCAATAGCGGGAATAACTTACAATGAGCAGTTCTTC
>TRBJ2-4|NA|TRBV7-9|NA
CASSNNAGVAKNIQYF
TGTGCCAGCAGCAACAACGCAGGGGTGGCCAAAAACATTCAGTACTTC
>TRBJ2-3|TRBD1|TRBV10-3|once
CAISEFGQVGLDTQYF
TGTGCCATCAGTGAGTTTGGACAGGTGGGATTAGATACGCAGTATTTT
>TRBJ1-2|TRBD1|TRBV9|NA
CASSAPHWTGNYGYTF
TGTGCCAGCAGCGCCCCCCACTGGACAGGGAACTATGGCTACACCTTC
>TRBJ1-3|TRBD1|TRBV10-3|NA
CAIRKDRGGNTIYF
TGTGCCATCAGAAAAGACAGGGGTGGAAACACCATATATTTT
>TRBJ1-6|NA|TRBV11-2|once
CASSLGGDNNSPLHF
TGTGCCAGCAGCTTAGGCGGAGATAATAATTCACCCCTCCACTTT
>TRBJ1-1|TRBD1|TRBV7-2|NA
CASSFTGGRSEAFF
TGTGCCAGCAGTTTTACAGGGGGCAGGTCCGAAGCTTTCTTT
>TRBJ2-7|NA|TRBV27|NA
CASSLSDGGYEQYF
TGTGCCAGCAGTTTATCGGATGGCGGCTACGAGCAGTACTTC
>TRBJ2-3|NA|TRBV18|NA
CASSATSTDTQYF
TGTGCCAGCTCAGCGACTAGCACAGATACGCAGTATTTT
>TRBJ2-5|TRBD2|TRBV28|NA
CASSFWTSGSWTQYF
TGTGCCAGCAGTTTCTGGACTAGCGGGAGTTGGACCCAGTACTTC
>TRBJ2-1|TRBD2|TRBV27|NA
CASSLLAGYNEQFF
TGTGCCAGCAGTTTATTAGCGGGATACAATGAGCAGTTCTTC
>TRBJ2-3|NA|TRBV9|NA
CASSDELTGSLAPDTQYF
TGTGCCAGCAGCGATGAGTTAACAGGGAGTCTGGCCCCAGATACGCAGTATTTT
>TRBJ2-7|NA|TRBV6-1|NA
CASSEVGGGRDEQYF
TGTGCCAGCAGTGAAGTAGGGGGGGGTCGGGACGAGCAGTACTTC
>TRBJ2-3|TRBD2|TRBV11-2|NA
CASSRLAGSTDTQYF
TGTGCCAGCAGCCGACTAGCGGGAAGCACAGATACGCAGTATTTT
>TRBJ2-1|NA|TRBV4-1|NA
CASRPGVSYNEQFF
TGCGCCAGCAGACCGGGGGTTTCCTACAATGAGCAGTTCTTC
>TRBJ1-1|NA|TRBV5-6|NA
CASSWAGGTEAFF
TGTGCCAGCAGCTGGGCGGGCGGCACTGAAGCTTTCTTT
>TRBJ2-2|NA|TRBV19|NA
CASSIWGRGDTGELFF
TGTGCCAGTAGTATTTGGGGCAGGGGAGACACCGGGGAGCTGTTTTTT
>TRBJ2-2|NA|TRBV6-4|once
CASSATVGTGELFF
TGTGCCAGCAGTGCAACAGTGGGCACCGGGGAGCTGTTTTTT
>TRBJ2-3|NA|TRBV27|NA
CASSPMGPPDTQYF
TGTGCCAGCAGTCCAATGGGGCCCCCAGATACGCAGTATTTT
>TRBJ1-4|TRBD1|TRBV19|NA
CASRETGATNEKLFF
TGTGCCAGTAGGGAGACAGGGGCAACTAATGAAAAACTGTTTTTT
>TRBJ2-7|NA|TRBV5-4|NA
CASSLDSGRVEQYF
TGTGCCAGCAGCTTGGATTCCGGGCGGGTTGAGCAGTACTTC
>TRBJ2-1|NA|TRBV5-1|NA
CASSLTGAPYNEQFF
TGCGCCAGCAGCCTGACAGGAGCCCCCTACAATGAGCAGTTCTTC
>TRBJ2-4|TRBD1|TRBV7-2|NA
CASSFDRGRNIQYF
TGTGCCAGCAGCTTCGACAGGGGACGCAACATTCAGTACTTC
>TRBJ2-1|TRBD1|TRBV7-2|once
CASSLKALRDRGNEQFF
TGTGCCAGCAGCTTAAAAGCCTTGCGGGACAGGGGGAATGAGCAGTTCTTC
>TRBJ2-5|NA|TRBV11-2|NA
CASSQRSGPQYF
TGTGCCAGCAGCCAGCGGTCAGGCCCTCAGTACTTC
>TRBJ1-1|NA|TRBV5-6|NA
CASSQSPGFNTEAFF
TGTGCCAGCAGCCAAAGTCCGGGATTTAACACTGAAGCTTTCTTT
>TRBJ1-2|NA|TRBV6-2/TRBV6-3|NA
CASSYGAGTQMGYGYTF
TGTGCCAGCAGTTACGGAGCCGGGACACAGATGGGCTATGGCTACACCTTC
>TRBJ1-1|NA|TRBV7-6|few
CASSLVGGPIEGRHTEAFF
TGTGCCAGCAGCTTGGTAGGCGGACCCATCGAGGGTAGGCACACTGAAGCTTTCTTT
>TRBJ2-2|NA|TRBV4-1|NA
CASSQDLELTGELFF
TGCGCCAGCAGCCAAGATCTTGAACTCACCGGGGAGCTGTTTTTT
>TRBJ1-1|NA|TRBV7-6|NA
CASGNRVGTEAFF
TGTGCCAGCGGGAACAGGGTAGGCACTGAAGCTTTCTTT
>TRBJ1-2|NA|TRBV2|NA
CASRSPGGLYGYTF
TGTGCCAGCAGGTCCCCTGGGGGCCTCTATGGCTACACCTTC
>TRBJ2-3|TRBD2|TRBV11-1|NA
CASSLLAGGETDTQYF
TGTGCCAGCAGCTTACTAGCGGGAGGAGAAACAGATACGCAGTATTTT
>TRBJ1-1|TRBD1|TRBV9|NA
CASSVAGQGANTEAFF
TGTGCCAGCAGCGTAGCCGGACAGGGGGCGAACACTGAAGCTTTCTTT
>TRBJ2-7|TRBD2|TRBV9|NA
CASSLGTSGRYEQYF
TGTGCCAGCAGCCTCGGGACTAGCGGGAGGTACGAGCAGTACTTC
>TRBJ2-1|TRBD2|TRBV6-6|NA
CASTGAGGRSNEQFF
TGTGCCAGCACAGGGGCGGGAGGTAGGAGCAATGAGCAGTTCTTC
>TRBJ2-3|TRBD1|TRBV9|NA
CASSAQPDRAGTDTQYF
TGTGCCAGCAGCGCCCAGCCCGACAGGGCCGGCACAGATACGCAGTATTTT
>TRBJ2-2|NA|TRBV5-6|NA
CASSLVGGGTGELFF
TGTGCCAGCAGCTTGGTCGGGGGAGGCACCGGGGAGCTGTTTTTT
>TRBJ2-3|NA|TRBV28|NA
CASSAYGRSADTQYF
TGTGCCAGCAGTGCTTACGGGAGATCAGCAGATACGCAGTATTTT
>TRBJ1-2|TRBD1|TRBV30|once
CAWSGQGYGYTF
TGTGCCTGGAGTGGACAGGGCTATGGCTACACCTTC
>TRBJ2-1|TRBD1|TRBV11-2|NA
CASSDRDRANNEQFF
TGTGCCAGCAGCGACCGGGACAGAGCAAACAATGAGCAGTTCTTC
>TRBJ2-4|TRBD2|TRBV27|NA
CASSIGVGREHNIQYF
TGTGCCAGCAGTATTGGGGTGGGGAGGGAACATAACATTCAGTACTTC
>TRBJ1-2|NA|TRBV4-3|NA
CASSQEWSWGGGYTF
TGCGCCAGCAGCCAAGAATGGAGCTGGGGGGGTGGCTACACCTTC
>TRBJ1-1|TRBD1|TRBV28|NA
CASSLPDRGAEAFF
TGTGCCAGCAGTTTACCCGACAGGGGGGCTGAAGCTTTCTTT
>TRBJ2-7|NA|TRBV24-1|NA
CATSETGIEQYF
TGTGCCACCAGTGAAACAGGGATCGAGCAGTACTTC